Below are 6 T cell receptor beta chains sequenced from a single sample in a study of CD8 T cells in Susac syndrome. Reverse transcription of roughly 0.5 to 1 ug RNA was carried out with random hexamers. In TCRdb, the immunoSEQ multiplex PCR reads were re-called with MiXCR into one record per CDR3 protein. Of approximately 70,000 distinct CDR3 sequences in the sample, approximately 94% were seen once. Specimen: CD8+ T cells from PBMCs. The source of these receptors is a human donor with multiple sclerosis.

This rearrangement joins TRBV10-3 to TRBJ2-1, with a weak D call TRBD1 (5 bases). Germline CDR1 and CDR2: ENHRY and SYGVKD. CDR3 length: 13 amino acids. Deletions cut 7 bases from V and 2 bases from J, with 9 bases between. The chain's CDR3 is CAIMSDTYNEQFF. The CDR3 coding sequence is TGTGCCATCATGTCGGACACCTACAATGAGCAGTTCTTC.

The chain is built from TRBV28 and TRBJ1-6; no reliable D call. CDR1 MDHEN and CDR2 SYDVKM come from the germline V gene. Trimming cost V 1 base and J 0 bases, with 7 bases left between them. The CDR3 totals 16 residues. The CDR3 spells CASSLYTSSYNSPLHF. In DNA form, the CDR3 reads TGTGCCAGCAGTTTATATACGAGCTCCTATAATTCACCCCTCCACTTT.

The chain combines TRBV12-3 or TRBV12-4 with TRBJ2-3, with TRBD1 identical over 7 bases. The V and J ends lost 5 bases and 6 bases, in that order; junction bases with no gene match: 17. CDR3 size: 17 residues. CDR3: CASSTPTGTASTDTQYF. CDR3 in DNA: TGTGCCAGCAGTACACCCACCGGGACAGCGTCCACGGATACGCAGTATTTT.

The chain employs TRBV3-1 and TRBJ2-3, with 7 bases lining up with TRBD1. Unmatched junction bases numbered 8, after V lost 2 bases and J lost 0 bases. The CDR3 is 17 residues long. In germline, CDR1 is LGHDT, CDR2 YNNKEL (reference sequence). This CDR3 reads CASSQRPTGLSTDTQYF. In nucleotides, the CDR3 is TGTGCCAGCAGCCAAAGGCCGACAGGGCTCAGCACAGATACGCAGTATTTT.

The chain recombines TRBV3-1 with TRBJ2-7; D call uncertain. V lost 4 bases to trimming and J lost 2 bases, with 9 bases between them. The CDR3 totals 13 residues. Looked up from germline, CDR1 is LGHDT and CDR2 is YNNKEL (reference sequence). The CDR3: CASSLSSTYEQYF. In DNA form, the CDR3 reads TGTGCCAGCAGCCTCTCTAGTACCTACGAGCAGTACTTC.

J is TRBJ2-5 and V is TRBV20-1; TRBD2 is a possible D gene (5 bases). Germline V gene lookup returns CDR1 DFQATT and CDR2 SNEGSKA (reference sequence). The CDR3 has 15 residues. The V end lost 0 bases, the J end lost 5 bases, and 16 bases lay between the germline ends. The CDR3 reads CSARDRAEGFETQYF. CDR3 coding DNA: TGCAGTGCTAGAGATAGGGCAGAGGGATTCGAGACCCAGTACTTC.